This entry lists 31 T cell receptor beta chains sequenced from one sample in a study of cytomegalovirus exposure and HLA in healthy donors. PCR involved 60 Vbeta and 13 Jbeta primers. Only in-frame clones appear in the TCRdb table, and some are missing; sequencing was by immunoSEQ multiplex PCR. This sample has more than 85,000 clones; over 60% occur once, and the top ten carry less than 3%. The material sequenced was PBMCs. Source of these receptors: a woman aged 60-70 years in good health and CMV-seropositive.

V and J are TRBV28 and TRBJ1-1; a possible D gene is TRBD1 (6 bases). Germline assignment: CDR1 MDHEN and CDR2 SYDVKM. The CDR3 is 14 amino acids. Trimming left V 3 bases short and J 2 bases short, with 10 bases between. The CDR3 loop reads CASSLIGGNTEAFF. CDR3 DNA: TGTGCCAGCAGTTTGATAGGGGGAAACACTGAAGCTTTCTTT.

V usage is TRBV9 and J usage is TRBJ1-1; 9 nucleotides agree with TRBD1. Trimming removed 3 bases from V and 3 bases from J; junction bases left unmatched: 6. The length of the CDR3 is 15 residues. CDR1 is SGDLS and CDR2 is YYNGEE in the germline V gene. Here the CDR3 DNA reads TGTGCCAGCAGCGAAGAACAGGGGGCATACACTGAAGCTTTCTTT. Its protein is CASSEEQGAYTEAFF.

This clone was found a few times. The V gene is TRBV5-4, the J gene TRBJ1-1; D may be TRBD1 (5 bases). The CDR3 runs to 14 residues. The V and J ends lost 1 base and 1 base respectively, with 8 bases between them. Germline CDR1 reads SGHNT; CDR2 reads YYREEE (reference sequence). The chain's CDR3 is CASSLTTENTEAFF. The CDR3 DNA is TGTGCCAGCAGCTTGACGACAGAGAACACTGAAGCTTTCTTT.

The chain is built from TRBV6-1 and TRBJ1-5; 7 bases line up with TRBD1. The CDR3 is made up of 16 amino acids. CDR1 MNHNS and CDR2 SASEGT come from the germline V gene. After removal of 4 bases from V and 8 bases from J, the junction contained 14 bases not matched to a gene. This chain's CDR3 is CASSAWTGLMGEPQHF. The CDR3 DNA sequence: TGTGCCAGCAGTGCTTGGACAGGTTTAATGGGAGAGCCCCAGCATTTT.

This chain uses TRBV15 with TRBJ2-7; TRBD1 matches at 12 bases. The V and J ends lost 1 base and 7 bases, in that order; junction bases with no gene match: 5. This CDR3 is built from 15 residues. Germline V lookup: CDR1 LNHNV, CDR2 YYDKDF (reference sequence). CDR3 coding DNA: TGTGCCACCAGCAGAGTGGGGACAGGGGGCCAAGAGCAGTACTTC. Its protein is CATSRVGTGGQEQYF.

The chain is built from TRBV6-6 and TRBJ2-5; D gene uncertain. CDR3 length: 12 residues. V gave up 6 bases and J gave up 0 bases, with 5 bases separating them. The germline V gene has CDR1 MNHNY and CDR2 SVGAGI (reference sequence). The DNA for the CDR3 is TGTGCCAGCAGCCGGGACCAAGAGACCCAGTACTTC. Translated: CASSRDQETQYF.

This chain links TRBV5-1 with TRBJ2-2; D is ambiguous. CDR1 is SGHRS and CDR2 is YFSETQ in the germline V gene. The germline V and J ends were trimmed by 1 base and 2 bases, with 6 bases remaining between them. There are 14 residues in the CDR3. The DNA for the CDR3 is TGCGCCAGCAGCTTGCAGGTTAACACCGGGGAGCTGTTTTTT. Its protein is CASSLQVNTGELFF. Full variable domain (rest looked up from reference TRBV5-1 and TRBJ2-2): KAGVTQTPRYLIKTRGQQVTLSCSPISGHRSVSWYQQTPGQGLQFLFEYFSETQRNKGNFPGRFSGRQFSNSRSEMNVSTLELGDSALYLCASSLQVNTGELFFGEGSRLTVL.

This clone was observed a few times. The rearrangement joins TRBV28 to TRBJ2-7; 8 nucleotides agree with TRBD1. CDR3 size: 14 residues. The J segment lost 5 bases and the V segment lost 3 bases, leaving 6 bases of the junction unmatched. The V gene's germline CDR1 is MDHEN and CDR2 SYDVKM. The CDR3 protein is CASSLGDRGNEQYF. The CDR3 DNA sequence: TGTGCCAGCAGTTTGGGAGACAGGGGCAACGAGCAGTACTTC.

The rearrangement joins TRBV6-5 to TRBJ1-5, with D maybe TRBD1 (5 bases). The ends were cut back, 2 bases at V and 4 bases at J, with 15 bases in the middle. The CDR3 length is 16 residues. The germline CDR1 and CDR2 sequences are MNHEY and SVGAGI. The CDR3 region has the DNA TGTGCCAGCAGTTACCGTGTCAGGGAGGCGAATCAGCCCCAGCATTTT. This gives the protein CASSYRVREANQPQHF.

This chain's CDR3 is CASSVAGGELYGYTF. The CDR3 bases are TGTGCCAGCAGCGTAGCCGGGGGGGAGCTCTATGGCTACACCTTC. V gene TRBV9 combines with J gene TRBJ1-2, with D maybe TRBD1 (5 bases). The CDR3 spans 15 residues. In germline, CDR1 is SGDLS, CDR2 YYNGEE. Trimming left V 0 bases short and J 4 bases short, with 13 bases between.

V usage is TRBV5-4 and J usage is TRBJ2-3; 7 nucleotides align to TRBD2. The CDR3 has 14 amino acids. Trimming removed 4 bases from V and 10 bases from J; junction bases left unmatched: 12. CDR1 is SGHNT and CDR2 is YYREEE in the germline V gene (reference sequence). In DNA form, the CDR3 reads TGTGCCAGCAGCCCGGGGACTATCGGAGAGGCGCAGTATTTT. Amino acids: CASSPGTIGEAQYF.

The CDR3: CASRRQGRFEKLFF. The CDR3 DNA is TGTGCCAGCAGACGACAGGGTCGTTTCGAAAAACTGTTTTTT. The chain carries TRBV6-5 and TRBJ1-4; 7 bases are shared with TRBD1. The CDR3 totals 14 residues. Looked up from germline, CDR1 is MNHEY and CDR2 is SVGAGI. With V trimmed by 6 bases and J by 8 bases, 9 bases remained unmatched.

The chain combines TRBV30 with TRBJ1-6; 7 nucleotides match TRBD1. V was pared by 3 bases and J by 9 bases, with 11 bases of the junction left unmatched. The CDR3 is 15 residues long. CDR1 and CDR2 (germline): GTSNPN, SVGIG (reference sequence). In DNA form, the CDR3 reads TGTGCCTGGAGAGGGGCTGAAACAGGGGCTTCACCCCTCCACTTT. Protein sequence: CAWRGAETGASPLHF.

The chain is built from TRBV28 and TRBJ1-2; perhaps TRBD1 as D (5 bases). Germline V gene data show CDR1 as MDHEN and CDR2 as SYDVKM. V lost 1 base and J 5 bases, leaving 11 bases between the germline ends. The length of the CDR3 is 14 residues. CDR3 in DNA: TGTGCCAGCAGTTTATTTGCGGGGGGATATGGCTACACCTTC. Encoded protein: CASSLFAGGYGYTF.

The chain employs TRBV21-1 and TRBJ2-7; TRBD1 is taken as the D call from the table, unchecked against the DNA. TRBV21-1 represents a pseudogene. The length of the CDR3 is 15 residues. DNA for the CDR3: TGTGCCAGCAGCGAAGGGGGGCGGATCCTTGGTGAGCAGTACTTC. Translating gives CASSEGGRILGEQYF.

The chain joins TRBV4-2 to TRBJ2-7, with 8 bases matching TRBD2. The germline CDR1 and CDR2 sequences are LGHNA and YNFKEQ. The CDR3 contains 16 residues. Trimming at V came to 0 bases and at J to 3 bases, leaving 7 bases not matched to a gene. This CDR3 is CASSQERREVYYEQYF. The CDR3 nucleotides are TGTGCCAGCAGCCAAGAAAGGCGGGAGGTGTACTACGAGCAGTACTTC.

This sequence joins TRBV28 and TRBJ1-2; D remains ambiguous. Germline V gene sequence: CDR1 MDHEN, CDR2 SYDVKM. Trimming stripped 6 bases from V and 8 bases from J, with 10 bases between. The CDR3 runs 11 residues. The CDR3 loop reads CASSKYQGYTF. The DNA for the CDR3 is TGTGCCAGCAGCAAGTATCAGGGCTACACCTTC.

J is TRBJ2-7 and V is TRBV27, with 7 bases matching TRBD1. V lost 8 bases and J lost 4; bases outside the gene matches: 11. The CDR3 consists of 14 residues. In germline, CDR1 is MNHEY, CDR2 SMNVEV (reference sequence). The CDR3: CASAGRDRLYEQYF. CDR3 sequence (DNA): TGTGCCAGCGCGGGTCGGGACAGACTGTACGAGCAGTACTTC.

The chain links TRBV7-2 to TRBJ2-7; 13 bases fit TRBD2. CDR3 length: 19 residues. Trimming removed 5 bases from V and 1 base from J; junction bases left unmatched: 14. The germline V gene encodes CDR1 SGHTA and CDR2 FQGNSA. DNA for the CDR3: TGTGCCAGCAGCCGTCCCCGAGGGACTAGCGGGAAACTATCCTACGAGCAGTACTTC. It translates to CASSRPRGTSGKLSYEQYF. The full variable domain, its missing parts supplied by reference TRBV7-2 and TRBJ2-7, is GAGVSQSPSNKVTEKGKDVELRCDPISGHTALYWYRQSLGQGLEFLIYFQGNSAPDKSGLPSDRFSAERTGGSVSTLTIQRTQQEDSAVYLCASSRPRGTSGKLSYEQYFGPGTRLTVT.

V usage is TRBV19 and J usage is TRBJ2-5; 8 bases match TRBD2. CDR1 and CDR2 (germline): LNHDA, SQIVND (reference sequence). The length of the CDR3 is 18 residues. V dropped 1 base and J dropped 3; count of bases not matched to a gene: 13. The CDR3 region has the DNA TGTGCCAGTAGTATAGTTGCACTGAGGACTAGCCCAAAAGAGACCCAGTACTTC. This gives the protein CASSIVALRTSPKETQYF.

The chain carries TRBV10-1 and TRBJ1-5; D gene ambiguous. The CDR3 is 14 amino acids. Germline CDR1 is WNHNN and CDR2 is SYGVQD (reference sequence). The V gene lost 3 bases and the J gene lost 0 bases, with 6 bases spanning the gap. The CDR3 spells CASSEGDSNQPQHF. CDR3 nucleotides: TGCGCCAGCAGTGAAGGAGATAGCAATCAGCCCCAGCATTTT.

The chain recombines TRBV19 with TRBJ2-3; 7 bases line up with TRBD1. Germline CDR1 and CDR2: LNHDA and SQIVND (reference sequence). This CDR3 spans 14 amino acids. The J segment lost 2 bases and the V segment lost 6 bases, leaving 5 bases of the junction unmatched. CDR3 sequence: CASSQGQHTDTQYF. The DNA of the CDR3 is TGTGCCAGTAGCCAGGGACAGCACACAGATACGCAGTATTTT.

The chain joins TRBV5-1 to TRBJ1-1; D gene ambiguous. The CDR3 totals 13 residues. CDR1 is SGHRS and CDR2 is YFSETQ in the germline V gene. Trimming pared 3 bases from V and 1 base from J, leaving 7 bases between. The CDR3 coding sequence is TGCGCCAGCAGCTCGAGCGAGAACACTGAAGCTTTCTTT. Translation gives CASSSSENTEAFF.

The CDR3 bases are TGTGCCAGCAGCCCACAACCGGGACAGGGGCTTGGCGAGCAGTACTTC. This translates into CASSPQPGQGLGEQYF. The chain carries TRBV7-3 and TRBJ2-7, with TRBD1 matching over 10 bases. V gave up 5 bases and J gave up 6 bases; unmatched junction bases: 13. Per the germline V gene, CDR1 is SGHTA and CDR2 is FQGTGA. The CDR3 is made up of 16 amino acids.

The chain employs TRBV10-3 and TRBJ2-5; 7 nucleotides align to TRBD2. Germline V lookup: CDR1 ENHRY, CDR2 SYGVKD. V lost 3 bases, J lost 2 bases, and 6 bases stayed unmatched. The CDR3 runs 15 residues. CDR3 loop: CAISDRRDYQETQYF. The CDR3 bases are TGTGCCATCAGTGATAGGCGGGACTATCAAGAGACCCAGTACTTC.

The chain employs TRBV15 and TRBJ2-4, with 7 nucleotides matching TRBD1. Germline V CDR1 and CDR2: LNHNV, YYDKDF (reference sequence). The CDR3 runs 17 residues. Trimming took 5 bases from V and 6 from J; bases not matched to a gene: 16. The chain's CDR3 is CATSVDRDTFSRNIQYF. In nucleotides, the CDR3 is TGTGCCACCAGCGTCGACAGGGACACATTCTCCCGAAACATTCAGTACTTC.

This chain joins TRBV27 and TRBJ2-7; D call uncertain. V was cut by 5 bases and J by 6 bases, with 17 bases left in between. Germline values: CDR1 MNHEY, CDR2 SMNVEV (reference sequence). The CDR3 spans 14 residues. CDR3 bases: TGTGCCAGCAGTCCCCCCGACTCCGTTCGCGAGCAGTACTTC. Translated: CASSPPDSVREQYF.

This clone showed up just once. V is TRBV29-1 and J is TRBJ2-7; D unclear. Trimming removed 4 bases at V and 2 bases at J, with 9 bases between. The CDR3 runs to 12 residues. The germline gives CDR1 SQVTM, CDR2 ANQGSEA. CDR3 sequence reads: CSVVAAAYEQYF. The CDR3 DNA reads TGCAGCGTTGTGGCTGCTGCCTACGAGCAGTACTTC.

Only one count was recorded for this clone. The V gene is TRBV27, the J gene TRBJ2-7; maybe TRBD2 (6 bases). CDR1 is MNHEY and CDR2 is SMNVEV in the germline V gene (reference sequence). The CDR3 runs to 16 residues. V lost 5 bases and J lost 0, with 17 bases in between. CDR3 sequence reads: CASSLKPGLSSYEQYF. CDR3 coding DNA: TGTGCCAGCAGTCTAAAACCGGGACTTAGCTCCTACGAGCAGTACTTC.

The V and J genes are TRBV2 and TRBJ1-5, with 8 bases lining up with TRBD1. V was clipped by 6 bases and J by 4 bases; unmatched bases: 8. From germline, CDR1 is SNHLY and CDR2 FYNNEI. The CDR3 is 15 residues long. The CDR3 nucleotides are TGTGCCAGCAGATTCTACAGGGGGGATAATCAGCCCCAGCATTTT. Its translation: CASRFYRGDNQPQHF.

This clone was seen once. V and J are TRBV19 and TRBJ1-5; D gene unclear. V lost 5 bases and J 0 bases, leaving 14 bases between the germline ends. The CDR3 runs 16 residues. CDR1 LNHDA and CDR2 SQIVND come from the germline V gene (reference sequence). The DNA of the CDR3 is TGTGCCAGTAGTGATCCTCCGAGCTATAGCAATCAGCCCCAGCATTTT. Translated: CASSDPPSYSNQPQHF.